This is a list of T cell receptor beta chains from one sample in a study of blood T cell repertoires in COVID-19. Clones were read by immunoSEQ multiplex PCR, and TCRdb kept only the in-frame ones, dropping some. The sample contains fewer than 200,000 clones, approximately 91% of which appear only once. The sample comprised peripheral blood. The receptors shown here come from a man younger than 35 with COVID-19, enrolled during active disease. Each CDR3 is given with its conserved first and last residue. A D gene is named only where the DNA matches it firmly. Clone size is stated in some rows and not others, as once, few, many or a class when expanded.

J gene | clone size | D gene | V gene | CDR3 protein | CDR3 DNA
TRBJ2-5 | - | TRBD1 | TRBV11-3 | CASSLGDRGSLETQYF | TGTGCCAGCAGCCTGGGGGACAGGGGATCTTTGGAGACCCAGTACTTC
TRBJ1-1 | - | TRBD1 | TRBV19 | CASSALTGDNTEAFF | TGTGCCAGTAGTGCCCTCACAGGGGACAACACTGAAGCTTTCTTT
TRBJ2-7 | - | TRBD1 | TRBV27 | CASSLYGTVYEQYF | TGTGCCAGCAGTTTATACGGGACAGTCTACGAGCAGTACTTC
TRBJ2-4 | - | - | TRBV12-3/TRBV12-4 | CASRGLLNIQYF | TGTGCCAGCAGGGGACTCCTAAACATTCAGTACTTC
TRBJ1-3 | once | TRBD1 | TRBV7-2 | CASSLEGTGGAYGNTIYF | TGTGCCAGCAGCTTAGAGGGGACAGGGGGCGCGTATGGAAACACCATATATTTT
TRBJ2-3 | - | TRBD2 | TRBV6-6 | CASSYSISGGSDTQYF | TGTGCCAGCAGTTACTCGATTAGCGGGGGGAGTGATACGCAGTATTTT
TRBJ2-3 | - | - | TRBV27 | CASSSRRGTSTDTQYF | TGTGCCAGCAGTTCCCGACGGGGAACTAGCACAGATACGCAGTATTTT
TRBJ1-2 | - | - | TRBV7-8 | CASSLGRNYGYTF | TGTGCCAGCAGCTTGGGCAGGAACTATGGCTACACCTTC
TRBJ2-2 | - | - | TRBV3-1/TRBV3-2 | CASSPFGGELFF | TGTGCCAGCAGCCCATTCGGCGGGGAGCTGTTTTTT
TRBJ2-6 | - | TRBD1 | TRBV2 | CASRFDRGAGANVLTF | TGTGCCAGCAGATTCGACAGGGGGGCTGGGGCCAACGTCCTGACTTTC
TRBJ2-7 | - | TRBD2 | TRBV9 | CASSVGLAAYEQYF | TGTGCCAGCAGCGTGGGACTAGCGGCCTACGAGCAGTACTTC
TRBJ1-5 | - | TRBD1 | TRBV4-1 | CASSSLDRGNQPQHF | TGCGCCAGCAGCTCACTTGACAGGGGGAATCAGCCCCAGCATTTT
TRBJ1-5 | - | - | TRBV28 | CASSPWGRVNNQPQHF | TGTGCCAGCAGTCCTTGGGGCAGGGTAAACAATCAGCCCCAGCATTTT
TRBJ2-5 | - | - | TRBV19 | CASSIGAEETQYF | TGTGCCAGTAGTATCGGAGCCGAAGAGACCCAGTACTTC
TRBJ2-2 | - | TRBD2 | TRBV10-3 | CAISSGRSSGELFF | TGTGCCATCAGTAGCGGGAGAAGCTCCGGGGAGCTGTTTTTT
TRBJ1-1 | - | - | TRBV6-5 | CASSQTGQTEAFF | TGTGCCAGCAGTCAGACAGGTCAGACTGAAGCTTTCTTT
TRBJ1-2 | - | - | TRBV3-1/TRBV3-2 | CASSQGTRLYGYTF | TGTGCCAGCAGCCAAGGGACAAGGCTCTATGGCTACACCTTC
TRBJ1-1 | - | - | TRBV21-1 | CASSKQVPGLRNTEAFF | TGTGCCAGCAGCAAACAAGTCCCGGGACTTAGGAACACTGAAGCTTTCTTT
TRBJ2-7 | - | - | TRBV6-1 | CASSERRDEQYF | TGTGCCAGCAGTGAAAGGAGGGACGAGCAGTACTTC
TRBJ1-5 | once | - | TRBV30 | CAWTPGLSNQPQHF | TGTGCCTGGACGCCGGGACTTAGCAATCAGCCCCAGCATTTT
TRBJ1-5 | - | TRBD1 | TRBV28 | CASSTGGQPQHF | TGTGCCAGCAGCACAGGGGGACAGCCCCAGCATTTT
TRBJ2-3 | - | - | TRBV5-4 | CASSLDTSTDTQYF | TGTGCCAGCAGCTTGGACACATCCACAGATACGCAGTATTTT
TRBJ2-7 | once | - | TRBV7-2 | CASSSPSGYEQYF | TGTGCCAGCAGCTCCCCCAGCGGCTACGAGCAGTACTTC
TRBJ2-6 | - | - | TRBV7-6 | CASSLGAVVLSGANVLTF | TGTGCCAGCAGCTTAGGAGCGGTCGTCTTATCTGGGGCCAACGTCCTGACTTTC
TRBJ1-1 | - | - | TRBV13 | CASSLGGVNTEAFF | TGTGCCAGCAGCTTAGGCGGAGTGAACACTGAAGCTTTCTTT
TRBJ2-7 | - | TRBD2 | TRBV11-2 | CASSLGKGTSAYEQYF | TGTGCCAGCAGCTTAGGGAAAGGGACTAGCGCATACGAGCAGTACTTC
TRBJ2-3 | - | TRBD1 | TRBV6-5 | CASSYSTGTDTQYF | TGTGCCAGCAGTTACTCGACAGGGACAGATACGCAGTATTTT
TRBJ2-7 | - | - | TRBV27 | CASSFPTDRDTLSEQYF | TGTGCCAGCAGTTTCCCCACCGACCGGGACACCCTTAGCGAGCAGTACTTC
TRBJ1-2 | - | - | TRBV30 | CAWTPPGRGYGYTF | TGTGCCTGGACCCCACCCGGGAGAGGCTATGGCTACACCTTC
TRBJ1-5 | - | - | TRBV15 | CATSSQGVSNQPQHF | TGTGCCACCAGCAGCCAGGGCGTTAGCAATCAGCCCCAGCATTTT
TRBJ2-7 | - | TRBD2 | TRBV13 | CASSLELAGDEQYF | TGTGCCAGCAGCTTAGAACTAGCGGGAGACGAGCAGTACTTC
TRBJ1-4 | - | - | TRBV19 | CASSRGQTEKLLF | TGTGCCAGTAGTAGAGGTCAGACCGAAAAACTGCTTTTT
TRBJ1-3 | once | - | TRBV7-2 | CASTPSPGDLSGNTIYF | TGTGCCAGCACCCCGTCCCCGGGGGACCTAAGTGGAAACACCATATATTTT
TRBJ2-7 | - | TRBD1 | TRBV5-1 | CASSPKDRVGEQYF | TGCGCCAGCAGCCCCAAGGACAGGGTGGGCGAGCAGTACTTC
TRBJ1-1 | - | - | TRBV12-3/TRBV12-4 | CASSLEVNTEAFF | TGTGCCAGCAGTTTGGAGGTAAACACTGAAGCTTTCTTT
TRBJ2-1 | - | - | TRBV7-2 | CASSFRDTAYNEQFF | TGTGCCAGCAGCTTCCGAGACACAGCCTACAATGAGCAGTTCTTC
TRBJ2-1 | - | TRBD1 | TRBV28 | CASSLAGKGRGRYNEQFF | TGTGCCAGCAGTTTAGCCGGGAAGGGCAGGGGGCGGTACAATGAGCAGTTCTTC
TRBJ1-2 | - | - | TRBV30 | CAWSVRVNYGYTF | TGTGCCTGGAGTGTACGGGTTAACTATGGCTACACCTTC
TRBJ1-4 | - | - | TRBV5-1 | CASSPGQPNEKLFF | TGCGCCAGCAGCCCTGGACAGCCAAATGAAAAACTGTTTTTT
TRBJ1-3 | - | - | TRBV27 | CASSLSLRTSGNTIYF | TGTGCCAGCAGTTTATCGCTAAGAACCTCTGGAAACACCATATATTTT
TRBJ1-5 | - | - | TRBV7-9 | CASSYSNQPQHF | TGTGCCAGCAGCTACTCCAATCAGCCCCAGCATTTT
TRBJ2-7 | once | TRBD1 | TRBV9 | CASSPGTGPYEQYF | TGTGCCAGCAGCCCGGGGACAGGGCCCTACGAGCAGTACTTC
TRBJ1-1 | - | - | TRBV4-1 | CASSHPRGRNTEAFF | TGCGCCAGCAGCCACCCAAGGGGGAGGAACACTGAAGCTTTCTTT
TRBJ2-1 | - | TRBD2 | TRBV5-1 | CASSAGLAGDGNEQFF | TGCGCCAGCAGCGCGGGACTAGCGGGAGATGGTAATGAGCAGTTCTTC
TRBJ1-2 | - | TRBD1 | TRBV19 | CASSKHNRDRVRYTF | TGTGCCAGTAGTAAACATAACCGGGACAGAGTTCGCTACACCTTC
TRBJ2-7 | once | TRBD2 | TRBV5-6 | CASSWASGRVRHEQYF | TGTGCCAGCAGCTGGGCTAGCGGGAGGGTTCGGCACGAGCAGTACTTC
TRBJ1-1 | - | - | TRBV9 | CASSTSGVGTEAFF | TGTGCCAGCAGCACTTCAGGGGTCGGCACTGAAGCTTTCTTT
TRBJ2-1 | - | TRBD2 | TRBV5-6 | CASSLGITSGSYNEQFF | TGTGCCAGCAGCTTAGGGATTACTAGCGGGTCCTACAATGAGCAGTTCTTC
TRBJ1-3 | - | TRBD1 | TRBV4-2 | CASSQEPRGQGIGNTIYF | TGTGCCAGCAGCCAAGAACCTAGAGGACAGGGGATAGGAAACACCATATATTTT
TRBJ2-7 | - | - | TRBV27 | CASSLSLTSYEQYF | TGTGCCAGCAGTTTATCACTTACTTCTTACGAGCAGTACTTC
TRBJ2-2 | - | TRBD2 | TRBV10-2 | CASRLAGVDTGELFF | TGCGCCAGCAGACTAGCGGGGGTGGACACCGGGGAGCTGTTTTTT
TRBJ2-6 | - | TRBD2 | TRBV7-9 | CASSGRVAGANVLTF | TGTGCCAGCAGCGGGAGGGTCGCTGGGGCCAACGTCCTGACTTTC
TRBJ2-7 | - | TRBD1 | TRBV9 | CASSVGDSDYEQYF | TGTGCCAGCAGCGTCGGGGACAGCGACTACGAGCAGTACTTC
TRBJ2-1 | - | - | TRBV4-2 | CASSQAGNNEQFF | TGTGCCAGCAGCCAAGCGGGGAACAATGAGCAGTTCTTC
TRBJ2-2 | once | - | TRBV11-2 | CASTTTGELFF | TGTGCCAGTACCACAACCGGGGAGCTGTTTTTT
TRBJ2-1 | - | - | TRBV28 | CASSILSREQFF | TGTGCCAGCAGCATTCTTTCGCGTGAGCAGTTCTTC
TRBJ2-1 | - | TRBD2 | TRBV5-4 | CASSSTGLAGGNEQFF | TGTGCCAGCAGTTCGACAGGACTAGCGGGAGGAAATGAGCAGTTCTTC
TRBJ2-1 | - | TRBD2 | TRBV9 | CASSSSGTRTNEQFF | TGTGCCAGCAGCTCAAGCGGGACGAGGACCAATGAGCAGTTCTTC
TRBJ1-5 | - | - | TRBV28 | CASSFGGRVHSNQPQHF | TGTGCCAGCAGTTTTGGGGGGAGAGTGCATAGCAATCAGCCCCAGCATTTT
TRBJ1-5 | - | TRBD1 | TRBV6-2/TRBV6-3 | CASSYYRGLIQPQHF | TGTGCCAGCAGTTACTACAGGGGGCTGATTCAGCCCCAGCATTTT